This TCR beta chain was recorded in a study of cytomegalovirus exposure and HLA in healthy donors. Study as a whole: Earlier results showed approximately 120 million unique TCR beta sequences derived from some 190 million T cells. Points from the study as a whole: Common viral pathogens were later found to be apparently linked to several of the most significant clusters.

Trimming stripped 3 bases from V and 4 bases from J, with 7 bases between. This CDR3 region has 14 residues. Germline CDR1 MNHEY, CDR2 SMNVEV (reference sequence). Amplification used 60 Vbeta primers and 13 Jbeta primers. As handled by the study authors: Approximately 11 million of the approximately 80 million unique TCR beta chains counted in a later analysis were shared. Here immunoSEQ multiplex PCR was the method, and the copy in TCRdb shows in-frame clones only, minus some. V, J and clone size were drawn from that table, and D and trimming were deduced from the DNA. Seen here are 160,000 or so clones, around nine tenths observed once, and the top ten hold under 2.5%. In the case of this clone: The antigen remains unidentified.

The chain combines TRBV27 with TRBJ2-6; D gene unclear. The sample was PBMCs. This sequence originates from a woman in her late teens or twenties in good health and CMV-seronegative. This chain's CDR3 is CASSFSTGANVLTF. CDR3 DNA sequence: TGTGCCAGCAGTTTCTCTACCGGGGCCAACGTCCTGACTTTC.